Listed below are T cell receptor beta chains from one sample, sequenced in a study of OX40 agonist ivuxolimab in advanced cancers. Produced via immunoSEQ multiplex PCR; TCRdb's table is partial and in-frame only. The data hold over 85,000 clones, with around four fifths observed a single time. Sequences were derived from CD4+ or CD8+ T cells sorted from blood, sampled in a trial of the OX40 agonist ivuxolimab. The receptors originated from an adult with an advanced solid tumor such as melanoma, head and neck, liver or kidney cancer. Each CDR3 is given with its conserved first and last residue. The order of the fields is clone size, V gene, D gene, J gene, CDR3 DNA, CDR3 protein. A D gene is named only where the DNA matches it firmly. Only some rows state a clone size, as once, few, many or a class for expanded clones.

clone size: few; V gene: TRBV19; D gene: -; J gene: TRBJ1-5; CDR3 DNA: TGTGCCAGTAGTCCTCAGGGGAATCAGCCCCAGCATTTT; CDR3 protein: CASSPQGNQPQHF
clone size: few; V gene: TRBV19; D gene: -; J gene: TRBJ1-1; CDR3 DNA: TGTGCCAGTAAAATAGGCAGGGAGAACACTGAAGCTTTCTTT; CDR3 protein: CASKIGRENTEAFF
clone size: -; V gene: TRBV25-1; D gene: TRBD1; J gene: TRBJ2-5; CDR3 DNA: TGTGCCAGCGGGGGCGGGACAGGCGGTAAAAGGGAGACCCAGTACTTC; CDR3 protein: CASGGGTGGKRETQYF
clone size: -; V gene: TRBV7-9; D gene: -; J gene: TRBJ2-2; CDR3 DNA: TGTGCCAGCAGCTTAGCCAGGTCCGGTACCGGGGAGCTGTTTTTT; CDR3 protein: CASSLARSGTGELFF
clone size: once; V gene: TRBV9; D gene: -; J gene: TRBJ2-2; CDR3 DNA: TGTGCCAGCAGCGTAGGGGGAGCGGAAAACACCGGGGAGCTGTTTTTT; CDR3 protein: CASSVGGAENTGELFF
clone size: -; V gene: TRBV18; D gene: -; J gene: TRBJ2-2; CDR3 DNA: TGTGCCAGCTCACCGTCCCGAGGCAGCGAAGGGGGGGAGCTGTTTTTT; CDR3 protein: CASSPSRGSEGGELFF
clone size: -; V gene: TRBV28; D gene: -; J gene: TRBJ2-6; CDR3 DNA: TGTGCCAGCAGGACAGGAACCTCTGGGGCCAACGTCCTGACTTTC; CDR3 protein: CASRTGTSGANVLTF
clone size: -; V gene: TRBV2; D gene: -; J gene: TRBJ1-1; CDR3 DNA: TGTGCCAGCAGTCAACAGGGTAGTACTGAAGCTTTCTTT; CDR3 protein: CASSQQGSTEAFF
clone size: -; V gene: TRBV18; D gene: -; J gene: TRBJ1-5; CDR3 DNA: TGTGCCAGCTCACCCCCGGGGGGCAATCAGCCCCAGCATTTT; CDR3 protein: CASSPPGGNQPQHF
clone size: -; V gene: TRBV5-1; D gene: TRBD1; J gene: TRBJ1-1; CDR3 DNA: TGCGCCAGCAGCTTGGCCGAGGACAGGGGCACTGAAGCTTTCTTT; CDR3 protein: CASSLAEDRGTEAFF
clone size: once; V gene: TRBV9; D gene: -; J gene: TRBJ2-1; CDR3 DNA: TGTGCCAGCAGCGTAGTACTAGACCACAATGAGCAGTTCTTC; CDR3 protein: CASSVVLDHNEQFF
clone size: -; V gene: TRBV10-3; D gene: TRBD2; J gene: TRBJ2-1; CDR3 DNA: TGTGCCATCAGTGAACGCAGCGGGGACTACAATGAGCAGTTCTTC; CDR3 protein: CAISERSGDYNEQFF
clone size: -; V gene: TRBV5-1; D gene: -; J gene: TRBJ1-2; CDR3 DNA: TGCGCCAGCAGCTTGAGAGAGTCTAACTATGGCTACACCTTC; CDR3 protein: CASSLRESNYGYTF
clone size: -; V gene: TRBV29-1; D gene: -; J gene: TRBJ2-3; CDR3 DNA: TGCAGCGCAACGGGCGGCACAGATACGCAGTATTTT; CDR3 protein: CSATGGTDTQYF
clone size: -; V gene: TRBV19; D gene: TRBD1; J gene: TRBJ1-5; CDR3 DNA: TGTGCCAGTAGTATAGATCGGGGACAGAATAGCAATCAGCCCCAGCATTTT; CDR3 protein: CASSIDRGQNSNQPQHF
clone size: -; V gene: TRBV4-3; D gene: TRBD1; J gene: TRBJ1-4; CDR3 DNA: TGCGCCAGCAGCCCCGGACAGGGCCGAGAAAAACTGTTTTTT; CDR3 protein: CASSPGQGREKLFF
clone size: -; V gene: TRBV19; D gene: -; J gene: TRBJ1-5; CDR3 DNA: TGTGCCAGTAGTACAATAGTCGGGGGGTCCAATCAGCCCCAGCATTTT; CDR3 protein: CASSTIVGGSNQPQHF
clone size: -; V gene: TRBV6-5; D gene: TRBD1; J gene: TRBJ1-2; CDR3 DNA: TGTGCCAGCAGTGGACAGGGAGAGGGCTATGGCTACACCTTC; CDR3 protein: CASSGQGEGYGYTF
clone size: -; V gene: TRBV9; D gene: TRBD2; J gene: TRBJ2-3; CDR3 DNA: TGTGCCAGCAGCAACCGGGACTATCCCACAGATACGCAGTATTTT; CDR3 protein: CASSNRDYPTDTQYF
clone size: -; V gene: TRBV29-1; D gene: TRBD1; J gene: TRBJ1-1; CDR3 DNA: TGCAGCGTAAGGGACAGCGTAATGAACACTGAAGCTTTCTTT; CDR3 protein: CSVRDSVMNTEAFF
clone size: -; V gene: TRBV19; D gene: TRBD1; J gene: TRBJ1-3; CDR3 DNA: TGTGCCGGATCGTCAGGGGGCTCTGGAAACACCATATATTTT; CDR3 protein: CAGSSGGSGNTIYF
clone size: -; V gene: TRBV19; D gene: -; J gene: TRBJ1-6; CDR3 DNA: TGTGCCAGTAGTCTCACGGGGACTAGCTCCTATAATTCACCCCTCCACTTT; CDR3 protein: CASSLTGTSSYNSPLHF
clone size: -; V gene: TRBV7-2; D gene: TRBD1; J gene: TRBJ2-3; CDR3 DNA: TGTGCCAGCAGCTTAAGGGGACAGGGGGCGCGGGGTCGCACAGATACGCAGTATTTT; CDR3 protein: CASSLRGQGARGRTDTQYF
clone size: -; V gene: TRBV6-1; D gene: -; J gene: TRBJ2-2; CDR3 DNA: TGTGCCAGCAGTGTTGACCAGGGTGGGACCGGGGAGCTGTTTTTT; CDR3 protein: CASSVDQGGTGELFF
clone size: -; V gene: TRBV19; D gene: TRBD1; J gene: TRBJ2-3; CDR3 DNA: TGTGCCAGTAGTAACCCCTACAGGGGAAGGACAGATACGCAGTATTTT; CDR3 protein: CASSNPYRGRTDTQYF
clone size: -; V gene: TRBV7-8; D gene: -; J gene: TRBJ2-1; CDR3 DNA: TGTGCCGCGAAAGTTCACAATGAGCAGTTCTTC; CDR3 protein: CAAKVHNEQFF
clone size: -; V gene: TRBV6-6; D gene: -; J gene: TRBJ1-2; CDR3 DNA: TGTGCCAGCAGTGGAGGCTTGGGTTTTGGCTACACCTTC; CDR3 protein: CASSGGLGFGYTF
clone size: -; V gene: TRBV5-1; D gene: -; J gene: TRBJ1-2; CDR3 DNA: TGCGCCAGCAGCCCCCCTTCGATGGGGACCTCTGGCTACACCTTC; CDR3 protein: CASSPPSMGTSGYTF
clone size: -; V gene: TRBV7-2; D gene: -; J gene: TRBJ1-6; CDR3 DNA: TGTGCCAGCAGCCCTAGGGGGGGGCGATCACCCCTCCACTTT; CDR3 protein: CASSPRGGRSPLHF
clone size: -; V gene: TRBV11-2; D gene: -; J gene: TRBJ2-1; CDR3 DNA: TGTGCCAGCAGCTTAGGGGGGGGCCCCTACAATGAGCAGTTCTTC; CDR3 protein: CASSLGGGPYNEQFF
clone size: -; V gene: TRBV7-2; D gene: TRBD1; J gene: TRBJ2-7; CDR3 DNA: TGTGCCAGCAGCTCGGGGACAGGGGGCGAGCAGTACTTC; CDR3 protein: CASSSGTGGEQYF
clone size: -; V gene: TRBV10-3; D gene: TRBD1; J gene: TRBJ1-1; CDR3 DNA: TGTGCCATCAGTATTGGACAGGGGGCGAGTGAAGCTTTCTTT; CDR3 protein: CAISIGQGASEAFF
clone size: -; V gene: TRBV2; D gene: TRBD1; J gene: TRBJ1-5; CDR3 DNA: TGTGCCACATTACAGGGGAGCGAAGAGGGGCCCCAGCATTTT; CDR3 protein: CATLQGSEEGPQHF
clone size: -; V gene: TRBV19; D gene: -; J gene: TRBJ1-2; CDR3 DNA: TGTGCCAGTATCGGTGCGGGGGATGGCTACACCTTC; CDR3 protein: CASIGAGDGYTF
clone size: -; V gene: TRBV5-1; D gene: TRBD2; J gene: TRBJ2-1; CDR3 DNA: TGCGCCAGCAGCTTGGTGGGACTAGCGGCGACAAATGAGCAGTTCTTC; CDR3 protein: CASSLVGLAATNEQFF
clone size: once; V gene: TRBV9; D gene: TRBD2; J gene: TRBJ2-3; CDR3 DNA: TGTGCCAGCAGCGGGGGACTAGCGGGGGCGACCACAGATACGCAGTATTTT; CDR3 protein: CASSGGLAGATTDTQYF
clone size: -; V gene: TRBV5-1; D gene: -; J gene: TRBJ2-1; CDR3 DNA: TGCGCCAGCAGCCAAAGGGGTACTGACAATGAGCAGTTCTTC; CDR3 protein: CASSQRGTDNEQFF
clone size: once; V gene: TRBV9; D gene: -; J gene: TRBJ1-2; CDR3 DNA: TGTGCCAGCAGCGTAGGAATACAGGGATGGACAGGCTACACCTTC; CDR3 protein: CASSVGIQGWTGYTF
clone size: once; V gene: TRBV27; D gene: TRBD1; J gene: TRBJ2-3; CDR3 DNA: TGTGCCAGCAGTTTTTCTGGGACAGGGGAAATTTTT; CDR3 protein: CASSFSGTGEIF
clone size: -; V gene: TRBV18; D gene: -; J gene: TRBJ1-5; CDR3 DNA: TGTGCCAGCTCACCGGGGGGCACGGTTGGACAGCCCCAGCATTTT; CDR3 protein: CASSPGGTVGQPQHF
clone size: -; V gene: TRBV9; D gene: -; J gene: TRBJ2-1; CDR3 DNA: TGTGCCAGCAGCGTAGCTCAAAGGAATGAGCAGTTCTTC; CDR3 protein: CASSVAQRNEQFF
clone size: -; V gene: TRBV28; D gene: -; J gene: TRBJ1-2; CDR3 DNA: TGTGCCAGCAGTCTACCCCACACCTTC; CDR3 protein: CASSLPHTF
clone size: -; V gene: TRBV28; D gene: TRBD2; J gene: TRBJ2-3; CDR3 DNA: TGTGCCAGCAGCCTAGCGGGGGGGGGCACAGATACGCAGTATTTT; CDR3 protein: CASSLAGGGTDTQYF
clone size: -; V gene: TRBV30; D gene: -; J gene: TRBJ1-4; CDR3 DNA: TGTGCCTGGAGTGTAGGGACGGGCTATGAAAAACTGTTTTTT; CDR3 protein: CAWSVGTGYEKLFF
clone size: -; V gene: TRBV6-6; D gene: -; J gene: TRBJ2-7; CDR3 DNA: TGTGCCAGCGGAGGGACAGTCCCCCGATTCGAGCAGTACTTC; CDR3 protein: CASGGTVPRFEQYF
clone size: -; V gene: TRBV2; D gene: -; J gene: TRBJ2-4; CDR3 DNA: TGTGCCAGCACCCTAAACCTGGCCAAAAACATTCAGTACTTC; CDR3 protein: CASTLNLAKNIQYF
clone size: -; V gene: TRBV19; D gene: -; J gene: TRBJ1-1; CDR3 DNA: TGTGCCAGTAGTATAACAGAAAACACTGAAGCTTTCTTT; CDR3 protein: CASSITENTEAFF
clone size: -; V gene: TRBV7-3; D gene: -; J gene: TRBJ1-6; CDR3 DNA: TGTGCCAGCAGCTCCCGATGGACTCAGGGCTACTATAATTCACCCCTCCACTTT; CDR3 protein: CASSSRWTQGYYNSPLHF
clone size: -; V gene: TRBV5-1; D gene: TRBD1; J gene: TRBJ1-4; CDR3 DNA: TGCGCCAGCAGCCGCAGACAGGGTTCTAATGAAAAACTGTTTTTT; CDR3 protein: CASSRRQGSNEKLFF
clone size: -; V gene: TRBV5-1; D gene: -; J gene: TRBJ2-2; CDR3 DNA: TGCGCCAGCAAGACTCAGGGGAACACCGGGGAGCTGTTTTTT; CDR3 protein: CASKTQGNTGELFF
clone size: -; V gene: TRBV5-4; D gene: -; J gene: TRBJ1-2; CDR3 DNA: TGTGCCAGCAGCTTTGTGGGGACGGATGGCTACACCTTC; CDR3 protein: CASSFVGTDGYTF
clone size: -; V gene: TRBV6-5; D gene: -; J gene: TRBJ1-4; CDR3 DNA: TGTGCCAGCAGTTACTCCGGGGTGGCTAATGAAAAACTGTTTTTT; CDR3 protein: CASSYSGVANEKLFF
clone size: once; V gene: TRBV28; D gene: -; J gene: TRBJ2-5; CDR3 DNA: TGTGCCAGCAGTTTACGGCAGTCCCAAGAGACCCAGTACTTC; CDR3 protein: CASSLRQSQETQYF
clone size: -; V gene: TRBV7-2; D gene: TRBD1; J gene: TRBJ1-2; CDR3 DNA: TGTGCCAGCAGCGATTACAGGGGGTCTAACTATGGCTACACCTTC; CDR3 protein: CASSDYRGSNYGYTF